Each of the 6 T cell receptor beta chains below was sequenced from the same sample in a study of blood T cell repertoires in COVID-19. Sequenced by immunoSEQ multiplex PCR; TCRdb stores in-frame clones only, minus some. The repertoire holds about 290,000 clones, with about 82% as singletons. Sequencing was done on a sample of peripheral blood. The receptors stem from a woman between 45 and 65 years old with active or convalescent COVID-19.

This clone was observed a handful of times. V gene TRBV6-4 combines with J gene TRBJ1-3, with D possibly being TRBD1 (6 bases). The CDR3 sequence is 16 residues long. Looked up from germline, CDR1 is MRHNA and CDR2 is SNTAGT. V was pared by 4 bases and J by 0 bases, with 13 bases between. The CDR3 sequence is CASSGVTGLSGNTIYF. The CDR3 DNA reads TGTGCCAGCAGTGGGGTGACAGGCCTCTCTGGAAACACCATATATTTT.

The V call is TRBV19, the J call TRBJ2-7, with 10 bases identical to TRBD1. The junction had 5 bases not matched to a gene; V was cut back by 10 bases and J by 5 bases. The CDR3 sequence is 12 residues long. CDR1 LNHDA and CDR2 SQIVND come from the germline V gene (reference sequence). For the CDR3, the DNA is TGTGCCACCGGGACAGGGGTGGACGAGCAGTACTTC. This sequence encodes CATGTGVDEQYF.

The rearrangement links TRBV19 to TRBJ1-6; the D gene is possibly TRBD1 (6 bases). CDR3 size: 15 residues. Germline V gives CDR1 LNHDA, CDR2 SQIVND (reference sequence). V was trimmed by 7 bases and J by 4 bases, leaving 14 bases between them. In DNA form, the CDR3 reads TGTGCCAGTACGGGGGGCAGCGGTTATAATTCACCCCTCCACTTT. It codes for CASTGGSGYNSPLHF.

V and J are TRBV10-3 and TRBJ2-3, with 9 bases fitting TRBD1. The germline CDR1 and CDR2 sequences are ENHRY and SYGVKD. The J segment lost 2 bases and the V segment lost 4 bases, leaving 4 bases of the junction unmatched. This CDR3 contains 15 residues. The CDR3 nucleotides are TGTGCCATCAGTGTGGACAGGGGATTCACAGATACGCAGTATTTT. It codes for CAISVDRGFTDTQYF.

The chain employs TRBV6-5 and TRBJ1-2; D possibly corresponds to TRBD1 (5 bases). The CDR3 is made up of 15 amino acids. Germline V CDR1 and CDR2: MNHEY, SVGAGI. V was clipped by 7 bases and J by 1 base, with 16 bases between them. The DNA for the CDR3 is TGTGCCAGCACCCCCATCGGCAGGGTTAACTATGGCTACACCTTC. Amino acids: CASTPIGRVNYGYTF.

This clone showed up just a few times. The DNA for the CDR3 is TGTGCCAGCAGCTCAGACAGGGGTGGTTACACTGAAGCTTTCTTT. Amino acids: CASSSDRGGYTEAFF. The chain recombines TRBV7-9 with TRBJ1-1; TRBD1 agrees at 8 bases. In germline, CDR1 is SEHNR, CDR2 FQNEAQ (reference sequence). The trim removed 4 bases at V and 3 bases at J, leaving 7 bases unmatched. CDR3 size: 15 residues.